Shown below are 7 T cell receptor beta chains from a single sample sequenced in a study of brain T cells in children with intractable seizures. Clones were read by immunoSEQ multiplex PCR, and TCRdb kept only the in-frame ones, dropping some. Among about 340,000 clones listed, over 90% were seen once. Time point given: blood from clinic visit 5 months post-surgery; TSC patient then seizure free. The input for sequencing was peripheral blood, taken roughly 5 months after surgery. These receptors came from a boy under two years old with tuberous sclerosis and intractable seizures.

This clone was found a few times. J is TRBJ2-2 and V is TRBV5-6; a possible D gene is TRBD2 (6 bases). V gave up 2 bases and J gave up 7 bases, with 12 bases separating them. Germline-derived CDR1 and CDR2 are SGHDT and YYEEEE. There are 14 residues in the CDR3. The CDR3 spells CASSFGQGGGELFF. In DNA form, the CDR3 reads TGTGCCAGCAGCTTCGGGCAGGGAGGCGGGGAGCTGTTTTTT.

The rearrangement joins TRBV6-5 to TRBJ1-2; TRBD1 is a possible D gene (6 bases). The CDR3 is made up of 16 amino acids. Trimming pared 0 bases from V and 4 bases from J, leaving 15 bases between. Per the germline V gene, CDR1 is MNHEY and CDR2 is SVGAGI. The CDR3 loop is CASSYSSAGGRYGYTF. For the CDR3, the DNA is TGTGCCAGCAGTTACTCGTCGGCTGGGGGCCGCTATGGCTACACCTTC.

The chain links TRBV5-4 to TRBJ2-7, with 11 bases lining up with TRBD2. The CDR3 totals 15 residues. Germline assignment: CDR1 SGHNT and CDR2 YYREEE (reference sequence). V shed 5 bases, J shed 3 bases, and the junction held 7 bases outside the gene matches. The CDR3 spells CASRKGLAENYEQYF. For the CDR3, the DNA is TGTGCCAGCAGAAAGGGACTAGCGGAAAACTACGAGCAGTACTTC.

The rearrangement joins TRBV6-5 to TRBJ1-2; D may be TRBD1 (5 bases). The V and J ends lost 7 bases and 6 bases respectively, with 21 bases between them. The CDR3 extends over 15 amino acids. The germline V gene has CDR1 MNHEY and CDR2 SVGAGI. The chain's CDR3 is CASMRRDSSENGYTF. The DNA for the CDR3 is TGTGCCAGCATGAGGAGGGACTCCTCTGAGAATGGCTACACCTTC.

This clone was recorded once. The rearrangement joins TRBV13 to TRBJ1-1, with TRBD1 as a possible D gene (6 bases). Trimming took 0 bases from V and 3 from J, leaving 8 bases between them. Germline CDR1 and CDR2: PRHDT and FYEKMQ (reference sequence). The CDR3 has 14 residues. The CDR3 bases are TGTGCCAGCAGCTTAGGGTCAGGGGACACTGAAGCTTTCTTT. Translating it yields CASSLGSGDTEAFF. The full variable domain, its missing parts supplied by reference TRBV13 and TRBJ1-1, is AAGVIQSPRHLIKEKRETATLKCYPIPRHDTVYWYQQGPGQDPQFLISFYEKMQSDKGSIPDRFSAQQFSDYHSELNMSSLELGDSALYFCASSLGSGDTEAFFGQGTRLTVV.

The V and J genes are TRBV2 and TRBJ2-1, with D perhaps TRBD1 (5 bases). The CDR3 spans 16 residues. V was pared by 6 bases and J by 0 bases, with 15 bases between. CDR1 is SNHLY and CDR2 is FYNNEI in the germline V gene. This CDR3 is CASRSLGPSSYNEQFF. CDR3 nucleotide sequence: TGTGCCAGCAGAAGTCTGGGGCCGAGCTCCTACAATGAGCAGTTCTTC.

V usage is TRBV30 and J usage is TRBJ1-2, with D maybe TRBD1 (6 bases). The germline gives CDR1 GTSNPN, CDR2 SVGIG (reference sequence). With 3 bases removed from V and 8 bases from J, the gap between germline ends came to 16 bases. The CDR3 has 13 residues. The DNA for the CDR3 is TGTGCCTGGAGGAGATGGGGGGGCAGGGGCTACACCTTC. It yields the protein CAWRRWGGRGYTF. The complete variable domain, with remaining parts taken from reference TRBV30 and TRBJ1-2, reads SQTIHQWPATLVQPVGSPLSLECTVEGTSNPNLYWYRQAAGRGLQLLFYSVGIGQISSEVPQNLSASRPQDRQFILSSKKLLLSDSGFYLCAWRRWGGRGYTFGSGTRLTVV.